The 17 T cell receptor beta chains reported below all come from one sample, sequenced in a study of Graves' ophthalmopathy and Graves' hyperthyroidism. Using RNA transcripts, the TCR beta CDR3 regions were amplified. After a first-round RT-PCR with HTBI primers, a second-round multiplex PCR was run. TCRdb reprocessed the multiplex PCR reads via MiXCR and lists one record per CDR3 protein. The data show under 350,000 distinct CDR3 sequences, roughly 15% seen once. Sequencing was carried out using peripheral blood. The receptors come from an adult man with Graves' ophthalmopathy.

This clonotype appeared many times. J is TRBJ1-1 and V is TRBV29-1, with D perhaps TRBD1 (5 bases). Germline-derived CDR1 and CDR2 are SQVTM and ANQGSEA. Trimming stripped 4 bases from V and 0 bases from J, with 12 bases between. The CDR3 runs 14 residues. The CDR3: CSVAQQAMNTEAFF. The CDR3 region has the DNA TGCAGCGTTGCCCAACAGGCAATGAACACTGAAGCTTTCTTT.

This clonotype has a count of ten or more. This may stem from a read error, because a much larger clone lies one nucleotide away. This is likely a read error, given that the CDR3 carries no conserved phenylalanine or tryptophan at its end. V usage is TRBV20-1 and J usage is TRBJ2-7, with TRBD1 matching over 8 bases. The CDR3 length is 14 residues. Germline CDR1 is DFQATT and CDR2 is SNEGSKA (reference sequence). J gave up 0 bases and V 7 bases, and 8 bases lay outside the gene matches. CDR3: CSGRGQAISYEQYL. The CDR3 DNA reads as TGCAGTGGCCGGGGACAGGCGATCTCCTACGAGCAGTACCTC.

This clonotype was seen repeatedly, ten times or more. The chain employs TRBV6-1 and TRBJ2-2; D might be TRBD2 (5 bases). The ends were cut back, 2 bases at V and 1 base at J, with 17 bases in the middle. The CDR3 has 18 residues. Per the germline V gene, CDR1 is MNHNS and CDR2 is SASEGT. CDR3 region: CASSELAAPAGNTGELFF. In DNA, the CDR3 is TGTGCCAGCAGTGAACTAGCCGCCCCAGCCGGGAACACCGGGGAGCTGTTTTTT.

This clonotype showed up many times. The chain is built from TRBV30 and TRBJ2-5; either TRBD1 or TRBD2 may fit D (5 bases each). Trimming cost V 2 bases and J 13 bases, with 20 bases left between them. The CDR3 totals 13 residues. Germline CDR1 GTSNPN, CDR2 SVGIG (reference sequence). CDR3 loop: CAWSPAPGRGRYF. The CDR3 coding sequence is TGTGCCTGGAGTCCAGCCCCAGGGCGAGGGAGGTACTTC.

Only a few counts were recorded for this clonotype. The rearrangement uses TRBV3-1 and TRBJ2-4; D possibly matches TRBD1 or TRBD2 (5 bases each). Trimming removed 1 base at V and 1 base at J, with 11 bases between. CDR3 length: 16 residues. Looked up from germline, CDR1 is LGHDT and CDR2 is YNNKEL (reference sequence). CDR3 loop: CASSQGSGGAKNIQYF. The DNA of the CDR3 is TGTGCCAGCAGCCAAGGCAGTGGGGGTGCCAAAAACATTCAGTACTTC.

The J gene is TRBJ1-1, the V gene TRBV27; D gene unclear. Germline V gives CDR1 MNHEY, CDR2 SMNVEV (reference sequence). The CDR3 extends over 14 amino acids. Trimming took 6 bases from V and 2 from J, leaving 13 bases between them. Here the CDR3 reads CASRVGLRNTEAFF. The DNA of the CDR3 is TGTGCCAGCAGAGTGGGTCTCCGCAACACTGAAGCTTTCTTT.

This clonotype was seen ten or more times. For the CDR3, the DNA is TGTGCCAGCAGCGTAACGGGGATACGAACTAATGAAAAACTGTTTTTT. As protein: CASSVTGIRTNEKLFF. This rearrangement joins TRBV9 to TRBJ1-4; no definite D call. Trimming removed 1 base from V and 1 base from J, with 11 bases in between. The CDR3 is 16 residues long. The germline CDR1 and CDR2 sequences are SGDLS and YYNGEE.

At least ten counts were recorded for this clonotype. The chain carries TRBV7-3 and TRBJ1-1; 7 bases are shared with TRBD1. The junction had 8 bases not matched to a gene; V was cut back by 5 bases and J by 5 bases. CDR1 SGHTA and CDR2 FQGTGA come from the germline V gene. The CDR3 runs 14 residues. In DNA form, the CDR3 reads TGTGCCAGCAGCCCGGGACAGAAGCTAACTGAAGCTTTCTTT. Protein product: CASSPGQKLTEAFF.

In this sample, this clonotype is medium-sized. This sequence joins TRBV15 and TRBJ1-5; D uncertain. V lost 3 bases, J lost 8 bases, and 11 bases lay in between. CDR3 length equals 13 residues. CDR1 is LNHNV and CDR2 is YYDKDF in the germline V gene (reference sequence). CDR3 in amino acids: CATSSFAGEPQHF. CDR3 nucleotides: TGTGCCACCAGCAGTTTCGCTGGGGAGCCCCAGCATTTT.

The V gene is TRBV27, the J gene TRBJ2-7, with a weak D call TRBD2 (5 bases). The CDR3 covers 15 residues. V was pared by 3 bases and J by 3 bases, with 15 bases between. Germline values: CDR1 MNHEY, CDR2 SMNVEV (reference sequence). This chain's CDR3 is CASSFLASRYYEQYF. DNA for the CDR3: TGTGCCAGCAGTTTCTTGGCTAGCCGATACTACGAGCAGTACTTC.

This clonotype has a count of ten or more. The chain recombines TRBV30 with TRBJ2-2; 8 bases line up with TRBD2. Germline CDR1 is GTSNPN and CDR2 is SVGIG (reference sequence). This CDR3 is built from 15 residues. The ends lost 2 bases at V and 5 bases at J; junction bases unmatched: 7. CDR3 bases: TGTGCCTGGAGTTTGGCACTAGCGGCTACCGGGGAGCTGTTTTTT. It is translated as CAWSLALAATGELFF. Drawing the rest from reference TRBV30 and TRBJ2-2, the complete variable domain is SQTIHQWPATLVQPVGSPLSLECTVEGTSNPNLYWYRQAAGRGLQLLFYSVGIGQISSEVPQNLSASRPQDRQFILSSKKLLLSDSGFYLCAWSLALAATGELFFGEGSRLTVL.

This clonotype was seen many times. The rearrangement joins TRBV18 to TRBJ1-5; D unclear. Deletions cut 1 base from V and 0 bases from J, with 10 bases between. Germline CDR1 is KGHSH and CDR2 is LQKENI. There are 16 residues in the CDR3. The CDR3 sequence is CASSPQRLYSNQPQHF. CDR3 nucleotides: TGTGCCAGCTCACCACAGAGGTTGTATAGCAATCAGCCCCAGCATTTT.

This clonotype was observed at least ten times. The rearrangement joins TRBV6-5 to TRBJ1-2, with 7 bases identical to TRBD1. Germline V gives CDR1 MNHEY, CDR2 SVGAGI. After removal of 10 bases from V and 4 bases from J, the junction contained 9 bases not matched to a gene. This CDR3 spans 13 amino acids. CDR3: CATLRDRGYGYTF. The CDR3, as DNA: TGTGCCACGCTCCGGGACAGAGGCTATGGCTACACCTTC.

This clonotype appeared many times. This chain uses TRBV5-1 with TRBJ1-6; D may be TRBD1 (6 bases). V shed 4 bases and J shed 4 bases, with 15 bases lying between them. Germline values: CDR1 SGHRS, CDR2 YFSETQ. CDR3 length: 16 residues. CDR3 amino acids: CASSEARDKYNSPLHF. As DNA, the CDR3 is TGCGCCAGCAGCGAGGCCCGGGACAAGTATAATTCACCCCTCCACTTT.

This clonotype was observed many times. The chain employs TRBV20-1 and TRBJ1-1; 7 nucleotides line up with TRBD1. Germline loops: CDR1 DFQATT, CDR2 SNEGSKA (reference sequence). The CDR3 consists of 13 residues. With 3 bases clipped from V and 4 bases from J, the junction kept 5 bases outside the gene matches. The DNA for the CDR3 is TGCAGTGCTAGGAAACAGGGGCCCACTGAAGCTTTCTTT. It is translated as CSARKQGPTEAFF.

This clonotype came up many times. The chain couples TRBV12-3 or TRBV12-4 to TRBJ1-5, with unresolved D. The V end was cut by 1 base, the J end by 10 bases, with 8 bases between. The CDR3 totals 12 residues. CDR3 amino acids: CASSLGENPQHF. As DNA, the CDR3 is TGTGCCAGCAGTTTAGGAGAGAACCCCCAGCATTTT.

In this sample, this clonotype turned up many times. This sequence joins TRBV20-1 and TRBJ2-4, with D possibly TRBD1 on 5 matching bases. Germline V CDR1 and CDR2: DFQATT, SNEGSKA (reference sequence). Trimming took off 0 bases at V and 0 bases at J, with 15 bases between the two ends. The CDR3 is 17 residues long. In DNA, the CDR3 is TGCAGTGCTAGAGATATTGAGACAGTACTAGCCAAAAACATTCAGTACTTC. This sequence encodes CSARDIETVLAKNIQYF.